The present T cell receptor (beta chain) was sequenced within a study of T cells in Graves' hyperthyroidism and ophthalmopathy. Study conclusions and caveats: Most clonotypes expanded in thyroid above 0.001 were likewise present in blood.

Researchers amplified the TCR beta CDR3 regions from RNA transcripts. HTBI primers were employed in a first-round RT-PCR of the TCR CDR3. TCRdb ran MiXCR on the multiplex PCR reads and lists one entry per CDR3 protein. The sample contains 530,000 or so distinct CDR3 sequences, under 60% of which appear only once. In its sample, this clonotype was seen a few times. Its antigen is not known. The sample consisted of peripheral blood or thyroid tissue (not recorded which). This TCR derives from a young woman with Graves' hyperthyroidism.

The CDR3 coding sequence is TGTGCCAGCAGCCTCCCTAGAAGGACAGATACGCAGTATTTT. Amino acids: CASSLPRRTDTQYF. The chain couples TRBV7-3 to TRBJ2-3, with D uncertain. This CDR3 spans 14 amino acids. Germline values: CDR1 SGHTA, CDR2 FQGTGA. V was shortened by 5 bases and J by 3 bases, with 12 bases between the two germline ends.